The present T cell receptor beta chain was sequenced within a study of CDR3 diversity in severe acne (dated by TCRdb to between 2018 and 2021). As for this clonotype: Its antigen is not yet known. The junction does not match germline at one end; this may be a read error.

Receptors were amplified or captured by PCR. TCRdb names Illumina HiSeq 2000 as the instrument used. Clones were called with MiXCR by TCRdb after fastp trimmed the public reads at Q25, and only in-frame beta chains were retained. All rows with the same CDR3 protein become a single entry with the most common DNA and genes. The sample has 97,000 or so distinct CDR3 sequences on record, about half of them singletons. The top ten constitute around 12% of the sample. The CDR1 and CDR2 encoded by the germline V gene (reference sequence) are SGHNT and YYREEE. The CDR3, cysteine through phenylalanine, is 14 amino acids long. Only the CDR3 region is kept as DNA, spanning 42 bases read in frame from base 1.

This TCR derives from a male donor with acne. Recombination joined TRBV5-4 with TRBJ2-7; 8 central nucleotides agree with TRBD1. The sample consisted of blood. The CDR3 is CASSPGQAHYGQYF. The nucleotide sequence is TGTGCCAGCAGTCCGGGACAGGCTCACTACGGGCAGTACTTC.